This T cell receptor (beta chain) was profiled in a study of TIL therapy for anti-PD-1-resistant metastatic lung cancer. The overall study: Patients then received nivolumab; progressors got lymphodepletion, TIL and IL-2.

The immunoSEQ assay was v3. TCRdb's copy holds only in-frame clones and misses some; the assay was immunoSEQ multiplex PCR. Of more than 45,000 clones listed, over 75% were seen once; the top ten hold 2.5% to 3%. This clone was recorded a few times. Time point given: pre-treatment sample, taken before nivolumab and TIL therapy. This CDR3 region has 10 residues. The germline V gene has CDR1 DFQATT and CDR2 SNEGSKA (reference sequence). The V end lost 6 bases, the J end lost 2 bases, and 4 bases lay between the germline ends. The source of this sequence is a person between 25 and 80 years old with non-small cell lung cancer. The chain carries TRBV20-1 and TRBJ2-5, with unresolved D. The starting material was blood, obtained at baseline. CDR3 in DNA: TGCAGTGCGAATCAAGAGACCCAGTACTTC. Amino acid sequence: CSANQETQYF.